The clone carrying this TCR beta chain has a count of ten or more. Its antigen is unidentified. This sample's time point: patch test 2, 6 weeks after DPC sensitization. Sample treatment: therapeutic diphenylcyclopropenone sensitization with weekly scalp DPC. Each CDR3 protein gets one entry after TCRdb re-called the RACE reads with MiXCR. The sample records tens of thousands of distinct CDR3 sequences, roughly 11% being singletons. The data belong to a study of human T cells and chemical hapten exposure. General study points: The number of TCRs over 1 in 1000 frequency stayed unchanged after DPC.

The TCR comes from a man between 40 and 49 years old with alopecia areata. Some clones in this sample may be carry-over from other donors' samples. Material: whole blood, obtained in connection with sensitization to the hapten diphenylcyclopropenone (DPC).

The CDR3 is CSVEWGGQPRASYNEQFF. The CDR3 nucleotides read TGCAGCGTTGAATGGGGGGGGCAGCCCAGAGCTTCCTACAATGAGCAGTTCTTC. The V and J genes are TRBV29-1 and TRBJ2-1; tentative D call: TRBD2 (7 bases). This CDR3 has 18 residues. V was shortened by 2 bases and J by 1 base, with 21 bases between the two germline ends. CDR1 SQVTM and CDR2 ANQGSEA come from the germline V gene.